Below are 29 T cell receptor beta chains sequenced from a single sample in a study of patients with pleural tuberculosis. TCRdb called the reads again in MiXCR, with one record for every CDR3 protein. Among under 65,000 distinct CDR3 sequences listed, around 6.7% were seen once. Receptors originate from a human donor with pleural tuberculosis.

Points on this clonotype: A much more abundant neighbour one base away suggests this may be a read error. This chain uses TRBV11-3 with TRBJ1-1; no definite D call. Germline V gene data show CDR1 as SGHNT and CDR2 as YENEEA. This CDR3 contains 11 residues. V was pared by 8 bases and J by 5 bases, with 9 bases between. CDR3 sequence (DNA): TGTGCCAGCGGCCGACCTACTGAAGCTTTCTTT. Translated, it gives CASGRPTEAFF. The complete variable domain, with remaining parts taken from reference TRBV11-3 and TRBJ1-1, reads EAGVVQSPRYKIIEKKQPVAFWCNPISGHNTLYWYLQNLGQGPELLIRYENEEAVDDSQLPKDRFSAERLKGVDSTLKIQPAELGDSAVYLCASGRPTEAFFGQGTRLTVV.

There are many counts of this clonotype. The V call is TRBV20-1, the J call TRBJ2-7; D tentatively reads TRBD1 or TRBD2 (5 bases each). The V gene's germline CDR1 is DFQATT and CDR2 SNEGSKA (reference sequence). CDR3 length equals 14 residues. The V end was cut by 1 base, the J end by 5 bases, with 15 bases between. CDR3 region: CSARGRWGSDEQYF. The CDR3 DNA follows: TGCAGTGCTAGAGGCCGGTGGGGGTCCGACGAGCAGTACTTC.

Many counts were recorded for this clonotype. V is TRBV20-1 and J is TRBJ2-7; the match to TRBD2 covers 7 bases. V dropped 3 bases and J dropped 2; count of bases not matched to a gene: 4. The germline CDR1 and CDR2 sequences are DFQATT and SNEGSKA (reference sequence). The CDR3 is made up of 13 amino acids. CDR3 DNA: TGCAGTGCTAGGGCTAGCGGCCCCTACGAGCAGTACTTC. It is translated as CSARASGPYEQYF.

This clonotype was recorded at least ten times. The genes are TRBV10-1 and TRBJ2-2; D is unclear. The CDR3 length is 13 residues. Germline-derived CDR1 and CDR2 are WNHNN and SYGVQD (reference sequence). V dropped 4 bases and J dropped 5 bases, with 8 bases sitting between them. DNA of the CDR3: TGCGCCAGCAGTGTGGTGAAGACCGGGGAGCTGTTTTTT. Its protein is CASSVVKTGELFF.

This clonotype was counted many times. The chain recombines TRBV6-1 with TRBJ2-2, with 11 nucleotides matching TRBD1. Unmatched junction bases numbered 1, after V lost 6 bases and J lost 4 bases. Germline lookup yields CDR1 MNHNS and CDR2 SASEGT. The CDR3 runs 14 residues. Written as DNA, the CDR3 is TGTGCCAGCAGGGGACAGGGGGGCACCGGGGAGCTGTTTTTT. This gives the protein CASRGQGGTGELFF.

There are many counts of this clonotype. V is TRBV6-2 or TRBV6-3 and J is TRBJ2-1, with 10 bases lining up with TRBD2. Germline V gives CDR1 MNHEY, CDR2 SVGEGT. Losses at the gene ends were 0 bases for V and 0 bases for J; bases not matched to a gene: 5. The CDR3 totals 18 residues. The DNA for the CDR3 is TGTGCCAGCAGTTACTCAACTAGCGGGATCGGCTCCTACAATGAGCAGTTCTTC. It codes for CASSYSTSGIGSYNEQFF.

Comment on this clonotype: Since a much larger clone is just one base distant, this may be a read error. The V call is TRBV2, the J call TRBJ2-7; D uncertain. Germline CDR1 is SNHLY and CDR2 is FYNNEI. Trimming took 4 bases from V and 0 from J, leaving 4 bases between them. The CDR3 covers 12 residues. CDR3 sequence (DNA): TGTGCCAGCAGTGCGAGCTCCTACGAGCAGTACTTC. It specifies CASSASSYEQYF.

This clonotype was counted only a few times. The chain recombines TRBV28 with TRBJ1-5, with D possibly TRBD1 on 5 matching bases. V was shortened by 8 bases and J by 6 bases, with 17 bases between the two germline ends. From germline, CDR1 is MDHEN and CDR2 SYDVKM. CDR3 length: 14 residues. This CDR3 reads CASQDKSFVQPQHF. The CDR3 DNA is TGTGCCAGCCAGGACAAGAGTTTCGTTCAGCCCCAGCATTTT.

Worth noting for this clonotype: A much larger clone lies one base from this, so it may be a read error. The rearrangement links TRBV24-1 to TRBJ2-3, with D perhaps TRBD1 (5 bases). Germline-derived CDR1 and CDR2 are KGHDR and SFDVKD. The ends were cut back, 9 bases at V and 0 bases at J, with 6 bases in the middle. This CDR3 is built from 12 residues. CDR3 sequence: CATQGSTDTQYF. The CDR3 bases are TGTGCCACCCAGGGAAGCACAGATACGCAGTATTTT.

Sample share makes this clonotype medium-sized (0.01 to 0.1%). The chain couples TRBV7-2 to TRBJ1-2; D unresolved. Trimming removed 2 bases from V and 2 bases from J, with 9 bases in between. The CDR3 sequence is 14 residues long. Germline-derived CDR1 and CDR2 are SGHTA and FQGNSA. Here the CDR3 reads CASSLSVNNYGYTF. CDR3 coding DNA: TGTGCCAGCAGCTTATCGGTGAACAACTATGGCTACACCTTC.

Worth noting for this clonotype: Being one base from a much bigger clone, this may be a read error. This sequence joins TRBV19 and TRBJ1-1; TRBD1 is a possible D gene (5 bases). This CDR3 spans 14 amino acids. V lost 7 bases, J lost 4 bases, and 16 bases lay in between. The germline V gene has CDR1 LNHDA and CDR2 SQIVND (reference sequence). CDR3 sequence reads: CASKLGVPGTEAFF. Here the CDR3 DNA reads TGTGCCAGTAAACTAGGGGTACCGGGCACTGAAGCTTTCTTT.

In regard to this clonotype: At one end, the junction sequence differs from germline, possibly due to a read error. The chain uses TRBV20-1 and TRBJ2-7, with TRBD2 matching 11 bases. The CDR3 runs to 14 residues. Germline V CDR1 and CDR2: DFQATT, SNEGSKA (reference sequence). This CDR3 is CSAISTSGSYQQYF. CDR3 nucleotides: TGCAGTGCTATTTCAACTAGCGGGAGCTACCAGCAGTACTTT.

This clonotype came up many times. The chain carries TRBV20-1 and TRBJ1-2; D gene uncertain. The CDR3 is made up of 16 amino acids. Trimming left V 0 bases short and J 2 bases short, with 16 bases between. Germline CDR1 is DFQATT and CDR2 is SNEGSKA (reference sequence). CDR3 region: CSAREVGRQFNYGYTF. The CDR3 DNA reads TGCAGTGCTAGAGAAGTAGGGCGGCAGTTCAACTATGGCTACACCTTC.

There are many counts of this clonotype. The chain is built from TRBV4-2 and TRBJ2-7, with unresolved D. The CDR3 contains 13 residues. Germline lookup yields CDR1 LGHNA and CDR2 YNFKEQ. V was clipped by 0 bases and J by 10 bases, with 13 bases between them. The CDR3 coding sequence is TGTGCCAGCAGCCAAGATCCCGGAAGCCCTCAGTACTTC. Its translation: CASSQDPGSPQYF.

As regards this clonotype: A much more abundant neighbour one base away suggests this may be a read error. The V and J genes are TRBV20-1 and TRBJ2-1; possible D gene TRBD2, 6 bases. Germline V gene data show CDR1 as DFQATT and CDR2 as SNEGSKA (reference sequence). This CDR3 comprises 12 residues. The CDR3, as DNA: TGCGGTGCTAAAAAGACTAGTCCTGAGCAGTTCTTC. This codes for CGAKKTSPEQFF.

In its sample, this clonotype was seen many times. The chain has TRBV3-1 and TRBJ2-3, with TRBD2 matching 9 bases. Germline assignment: CDR1 LGHDT and CDR2 YNNKEL (reference sequence). V gave up 3 bases and J gave up 4 bases; unmatched junction bases: 2. The CDR3 length is 14 residues. The CDR3 bases are TGTGCCAGCAGCCAGGGACTAGCTCCAGATACGCAGTATTTT. It encodes CASSQGLAPDTQYF.

This clonotype was detected many times. The chain combines TRBV25-1 with TRBJ2-1; possibly TRBD1 for D (6 bases). The CDR3 totals 17 residues. V was shortened by 5 bases and J by 4 bases, with 21 bases between the two germline ends. CDR1 is MGHDK, CDR2 SYGVNS, per germline. The CDR3 protein is CASSTMLRQDRYNEQFF. CDR3 nucleotide sequence: TGTGCCAGCAGTACCATGCTCAGACAGGATCGTTACAATGAGCAGTTCTTC.

The V gene is TRBV7-1, the J gene TRBJ2-5; 10 bases match TRBD1. TRBV7-1 is labeled an ORF, and its function is uncertain. CDR3 length: 16 residues. The J segment lost 4 bases and the V segment lost 3 bases, leaving 8 bases of the junction unmatched. The CDR3 sequence: CASSSGTGALRETQYF. The CDR3 DNA sequence: TGTGCCAGCAGCTCGGGGACAGGGGCGTTGAGAGAGACCCAGTACTTC.

This clonotype has ten or more counts. J is TRBJ2-5 and V is TRBV6-1; D perhaps matches TRBD2 (6 bases). Trimming removed 6 bases at V and 9 bases at J, with 17 bases between. CDR3 length: 13 amino acids. Germline V gene data show CDR1 as MNHNS and CDR2 as SASEGT. CDR3 sequence: CASRELARRAQYF. The CDR3 DNA follows: TGTGCCAGCAGGGAACTAGCCCGCAGGGCCCAGTACTTC.

This clonotype has ten or more counts. The chain is built from TRBV6-2 or TRBV6-3 and TRBJ2-3, with a possible D match to TRBD2 (5 bases). The CDR3 loop spans 17 amino acids. Germline CDR1 MNHEY, CDR2 SVGEGT. Trimming took 0 bases from V and 1 from J, leaving 14 bases between them. CDR3 residues: CASSYSRRSIGTDTQYF. The CDR3 region has the DNA TGTGCCAGCAGTTACTCGAGGAGGTCGATTGGCACAGATACGCAGTATTTT.

V gene TRBV5-4 combines with J gene TRBJ2-1; D is possibly TRBD2 (5 bases). The V gene's germline CDR1 is SGHNT and CDR2 YYREEE (reference sequence). This CDR3 is built from 17 residues. Trimming took 0 bases from V and 4 from J, leaving 17 bases between them. The CDR3 is CASSLATGRLMYNEQFF. CDR3 bases: TGTGCCAGCAGCTTGGCGACGGGAAGATTAATGTACAATGAGCAGTTCTTC.

This clonotype was counted at least ten times. This sequence joins TRBV29-1 and TRBJ1-1, with D possibly TRBD1 on 5 matching bases. Per the germline V gene, CDR1 is SQVTM and CDR2 is ANQGSEA. This CDR3 is 13 amino acids long. Trimming pared 7 bases from V and 0 bases from J, leaving 12 bases between. DNA for the CDR3: TGCAGCGCCCTGACAGTTATGAACACTGAAGCTTTCTTT. This encodes CSALTVMNTEAFF.

This clonotype was seen more than once but under ten times. This chain connects TRBV5-4 to TRBJ1-2; no clear D. Germline assignment: CDR1 SGHNT and CDR2 YYREEE (reference sequence). The CDR3 runs 14 residues. V was cut by 4 bases and J by 0 bases, with 10 bases left in between. The CDR3 loop reads CASSPDQANYGYTF. CDR3 DNA sequence: TGTGCCAGCAGCCCGGACCAAGCTAACTATGGCTACACCTTC.

In this sample, this clonotype turned up a few times. With a much larger clone just one base away, this may be a read error. V usage is TRBV20-1 and J usage is TRBJ2-7; a possible D gene is TRBD2 (5 bases). Germline CDR1 reads DFQATT; CDR2 reads SNEGSKA (reference sequence). Trimming stripped 1 base from V and 9 bases from J, with 13 bases between. The CDR3 loop spans 12 amino acids. The CDR3 DNA reads as TGCAGTGCTAGAGTTGAGGGTTCCGGGCAGTACTTC. Translating gives CSARVEGSGQYF.

This clonotype was detected ten times or more. The chain employs TRBV20-1 and TRBJ2-7; no reliable D call. This CDR3 contains 12 residues. The ends were cut back, 3 bases at V and 7 bases at J, with 13 bases in the middle. Germline CDR1 DFQATT, CDR2 SNEGSKA (reference sequence). Here the CDR3 DNA reads TGCAGTGCTAGTTCGGCGCCGAGGGAGCAGTACTTC. Translation gives CSASSAPREQYF.

This clonotype was seen many times. The gene calls are TRBV7-6 and TRBJ2-2, with D possibly being TRBD2 (6 bases). The V gene's germline CDR1 is SGHVS and CDR2 FNYEAQ. V was cut by 10 bases and J by 1 base, with 13 bases left in between. The CDR3 covers 14 residues. This CDR3 reads CATSRDLNTGELFF. The CDR3 bases are TGTGCCACCTCCCGGGACTTGAACACCGGGGAGCTGTTTTTT.

This rearrangement joins TRBV29-1 to TRBJ2-5; D gene uncertain. V lost 5 bases and J lost 5, with 9 bases in between. CDR3 length equals 11 residues. Germline V gene data show CDR1 as SQVTM and CDR2 as ANQGSEA. The CDR3 here is CSVKTMETQYF. CDR3 bases: TGCAGCGTTAAGACGATGGAGACCCAGTACTTC.

This clonotype has more than one count but fewer than ten. The gene calls are TRBV5-1 and TRBJ2-5; 9 bases fit TRBD1. CDR1 SGHRS and CDR2 YFSETQ come from the germline V gene. CDR3 length: 16 amino acids. V lost 2 bases, J lost 4 bases, and 9 bases stayed unmatched. The CDR3 region has the DNA TGCGCCAGCAGCTTCCTTCTACAGGGGGCCGGAGAGACCCAGTACTTC. Amino acid sequence: CASSFLLQGAGETQYF. Variable domain in full (rest from reference TRBV5-1 and TRBJ2-5): KAGVTQTPRYLIKTRGQQVTLSCSPISGHRSVSWYQQTPGQGLQFLFEYFSETQRNKGNFPGRFSGRQFSNSRSEMNVSTLELGDSALYLCASSFLLQGAGETQYFGPGTRLLVL.

This clonotype was seen repeatedly, ten times or more. The chain is built from TRBV28 and TRBJ2-3, with D possibly being TRBD2 (6 bases). Per germline, CDR1 MDHEN and CDR2 SYDVKM. The CDR3 has 12 residues. Trimming took 8 bases from V and 2 from J, leaving 8 bases between them. DNA for the CDR3: TGTGCCAGCTGGGGGGTCACAGATACGCAGTATTTT. Translation: CASWGVTDTQYF.